Shown below are 32 T cell receptor beta chains from a single sample sequenced in a study of blood T cell repertoires in COVID-19. Method: immunoSEQ multiplex PCR; TCRdb's copy keeps in-frame clones and lacks some. The sample holds around 280,000 clones, just under 90% seen once. Sequencing was done on a sample of peripheral blood. The receptor source for this set is a woman in her twenties or thirties with COVID-19, enrolled during active disease.

The gene calls are TRBV10-1 and TRBJ2-7; 10 bases are a match to TRBD2. V gave up 0 bases and J gave up 7 bases; unmatched junction bases: 15. Germline lookup yields CDR1 WNHNN and CDR2 SYGVQD (reference sequence). The CDR3 consists of 18 residues. The CDR3 loop is CASSESTSGGARSREQYF. CDR3 sequence (DNA): TGCGCCAGCAGTGAGTCGACAAGCGGGGGGGCCCGTTCGAGGGAGCAGTACTTC.

The rearrangement joins TRBV5-6 to TRBJ2-7, with a possible D match to TRBD2 (6 bases). The CDR3 consists of 12 residues. The germline gives CDR1 SGHDT, CDR2 YYEEEE. V was shortened by 0 bases and J by 5 bases, with 6 bases between the two germline ends. CDR3: CASSLGGDEQYF. In DNA form, the CDR3 reads TGTGCCAGCAGCTTGGGGGGGGACGAGCAGTACTTC.

The rearrangement uses TRBV5-1 and TRBJ1-3; D gene ambiguous. The CDR3 has 15 amino acids. CDR1 and CDR2 from the germline V gene are SGHRS and YFSETQ. Trimming stripped 4 bases from V and 0 bases from J, with 11 bases between. Written as DNA, the CDR3 is TGCGCCAGCAGCCCTACGGGTTTCTCTGGAAACACCATATATTTT. The encoded protein is CASSPTGFSGNTIYF. Variable domain in full (rest from reference TRBV5-1 and TRBJ1-3): KAGVTQTPRYLIKTRGQQVTLSCSPISGHRSVSWYQQTPGQGLQFLFEYFSETQRNKGNFPGRFSGRQFSNSRSEMNVSTLELGDSALYLCASSPTGFSGNTIYFGEGSWLTVV.

The CDR3 DNA reads as TGTGCCAGCAGGCTCCGACTAGATCTTGAGACCCAGTACTTC. Residues: CASRLRLDLETQYF. This chain uses TRBV6-5 with TRBJ2-5, with D tentatively TRBD2 (6 bases). From germline, CDR1 is MNHEY and CDR2 SVGAGI. Trimming removed 6 bases from V and 5 bases from J, with 16 bases in between. This CDR3 contains 14 residues.

This clone was observed a single time. The rearrangement uses TRBV11-2 and TRBJ2-2, with a tentative D call TRBD1 (5 bases). In germline, CDR1 is SGHAT, CDR2 FQNNGV. Between the trimmed V and J ends, which lost 1 base and 0 bases, there was a span of 12 bases. This CDR3 spans 17 amino acids. The CDR3 coding sequence is TGTGCCAGCAGCTTAGGTCCCTGGGGCGCGAACACCGGGGAGCTGTTTTTT. Translating gives CASSLGPWGANTGELFF.

The V and J genes are TRBV7-8 and TRBJ1-2; D remains unclear. The V and J ends lost 4 bases and 4 bases respectively, with 10 bases between them. CDR3 length equals 13 residues. CDR1 is SGHVS, CDR2 FQNEAQ, per germline. CDR3 coding DNA: TGTGCCAGCAGCTCACTTAAGTTCTATGGCTACACCTTC. Amino acids: CASSSLKFYGYTF.

The chain carries TRBV5-8 and TRBJ1-5; no reliable D call. The CDR3 has 13 residues. The germline gives CDR1 SGHTS, CDR2 YDEGEE. V was trimmed by 1 base and J by 0 bases, leaving 2 bases between them. The chain's CDR3 is CASSLYSNQPQHF. In DNA form, the CDR3 reads TGTGCCAGCAGCTTGTATAGCAATCAGCCCCAGCATTTT.

The chain joins TRBV12-3 or TRBV12-4 to TRBJ2-1; the D gene is possibly TRBD2 (5 bases). V lost 4 bases to trimming and J lost 10 bases, with 14 bases between them. The CDR3 loop spans 13 amino acids. This CDR3 is CASSYKRLGEQFF. CDR3 nucleotide sequence: TGTGCCAGCAGTTATAAGCGGCTCGGGGAGCAGTTCTTC.

The chain recombines TRBV4-2 with TRBJ2-1; 8 bases match TRBD2. V trimming: 3 bases; J trimming: 8 bases; junction bases outside the gene matches: 12. The germline CDR1 and CDR2 sequences are LGHNA and YNFKEQ. CDR3 size: 16 residues. CDR3 protein: CASSHPIGGAGDEQFF. The CDR3 DNA follows: TGTGCCAGCAGCCACCCGATCGGGGGGGCCGGGGATGAGCAGTTCTTC.

This clone was seen a single time. The chain has TRBV19 and TRBJ2-5; TRBD2 is a possible D gene (6 bases). V lost 3 bases and J lost 1, with 9 bases in between. This CDR3 has 14 amino acids. Germline CDR1 and CDR2: LNHDA and SQIVND (reference sequence). CDR3 in amino acids: CASSIGLFQETQYF. The CDR3, as DNA: TGTGCCAGTAGTATCGGACTATTCCAAGAGACCCAGTACTTC.

This clone occurred a few times. This rearrangement joins TRBV10-1 to TRBJ1-6; D is unresolved. V gave up 0 bases and J gave up 8 bases, with 8 bases separating them. Germline V gives CDR1 WNHNN, CDR2 SYGVQD (reference sequence). CDR3 length: 14 residues. CDR3 in amino acids: CASSESIGYSPLHF. In DNA form, the CDR3 reads TGCGCCAGCAGTGAGTCGATCGGGTATTCACCCCTCCACTTT.

The chain has TRBV27 and TRBJ1-2, with D tentatively TRBD1 (5 bases). The CDR3 is made up of 17 amino acids. The germline V gene has CDR1 MNHEY and CDR2 SMNVEV (reference sequence). V shed 6 bases and J shed 3 bases, with 23 bases lying between them. The CDR3 nucleotides read TGTGCCAGCAGGCAAAACTTCGGGACTCCCGCGCACTATGGCTACACCTTC. It translates to CASRQNFGTPAHYGYTF.

The chain links TRBV5-4 to TRBJ1-2, with 9 nucleotides matching TRBD1. Looked up from germline, CDR1 is SGHNT and CDR2 is YYREEE (reference sequence). V lost 4 bases and J lost 4; bases outside the gene matches: 2. There are 13 residues in the CDR3. The CDR3 DNA reads TGTGCCAGCAGCCGGACAGGGGTCTATGGCTACACCTTC. Residues: CASSRTGVYGYTF.

On this clone: Germline is not matched at one junction end, which may reflect a read error. V gene TRBV11-2 combines with J gene TRBJ1-1; D perhaps matches TRBD1 (5 bases). CDR3 length: 14 residues. Germline values: CDR1 SGHAT, CDR2 FQNNGV. The CDR3 loop is CASSLGGLNAEAFF. DNA for the CDR3: TGTGCCAGCAGCTTAGGGGGCCTGAACGCTGAAGCTTTCTTT. Full variable domain (remainder filled in from reference TRBV11-2 and TRBJ1-1): EAGVAQSPRYKIIEKRQSVAFWCNPISGHATLYWYQQILGQGPKLLIQFQNNGVVDDSQLPKDRFSAERLKGVDSTLKIQPAKLEDSAVYLCASSLGGLNAEAFFGQGTRLTVV.

The gene calls are TRBV18 and TRBJ2-7; a possible D gene is TRBD1 (5 bases). Germline CDR1 KGHSH, CDR2 LQKENI. This CDR3 region has 16 residues. V dropped 2 bases and J dropped 4 bases, with 18 bases sitting between them. CDR3 coding DNA: TGTGCCAGCTCACCAAATGAAGGCAGGGAACGGTACGAGCAGTACTTC. It codes for CASSPNEGRERYEQYF.

The chain is built from TRBV19 and TRBJ1-5; 7 nucleotides line up with TRBD1. Per the germline V gene, CDR1 is LNHDA and CDR2 is SQIVND (reference sequence). The V segment lost 1 base and the J segment 0 bases; nucleotides outside the gene matches: 12. This CDR3 comprises 19 residues. The CDR3 sequence is CASSIGRRRGRFSNQPQHF. The CDR3 nucleotides read TGTGCCAGTAGTATAGGTCGCCGCAGGGGGAGGTTTAGCAATCAGCCCCAGCATTTT.

The V gene is TRBV7-7, the J gene TRBJ2-5, with TRBD2 matching over 7 bases. The CDR3 contains 16 residues. Germline V gives CDR1 SSHAT, CDR2 FNYEAQ (reference sequence). Unmatched junction bases numbered 14, after V lost 1 base and J lost 9 bases. For the CDR3, the DNA is TGTGCCAGCAGCTTAGAGGCTAGCAGGGCCCGGGGGGCCCAGTACTTC. Protein product: CASSLEASRARGAQYF. The full variable domain, rest sourced from reference TRBV7-7 and TRBJ2-5, is GAGVSQSPRYKVTKRGQDVTLRCDPISSHATLYWYQQALGQGPEFLTYFNYEAQPDKSGLPSDRFSAERPEGSISTLTIQRTEQRDSAMYRCASSLEASRARGAQYFGPGTRLLVL.

This chain links TRBV19 with TRBJ2-3; D remains ambiguous. Trimming cost V 5 bases and J 5 bases, with 8 bases left between them. The CDR3 sequence is 12 residues long. CDR1 and CDR2 from the germline V gene are LNHDA and SQIVND (reference sequence). The CDR3, as DNA: TGTGCCAGTAGTCTGTCCGGAGATACGCAGTATTTT. It specifies CASSLSGDTQYF. The whole variable domain, filled in from reference TRBV19 and TRBJ2-3, reads DGGITQSPKYLFRKEGQNVTLSCEQNLNHDAMYWYRQDPGQGLRLIYYSQIVNDFQKGDIAEGYSVSREKKESFPLTVTSAQKNPTAFYLCASSLSGDTQYFGPGTRLTVL.

The chain carries TRBV11-1 and TRBJ1-1; D not resolved. The CDR3 contains 15 residues. Germline CDR1 reads SGHAT; CDR2 reads FQDESV (reference sequence). V was cut by 1 base and J by 1 base, with 10 bases left in between. CDR3 nucleotides: TGTGCCAGCAGCTTAGGCCCCAGACAGAACACTGAAGCTTTCTTT. It translates to CASSLGPRQNTEAFF.

The J gene is TRBJ2-5, the V gene TRBV12-1; TRBD2 reflects the table's D call only, with no check against the DNA. TRBV12-1 represents a pseudogene. This CDR3 contains 19 residues. Written as DNA, the CDR3 is TGTGCCAGCAGCCCCCTTAGGGATAGCGGGGGGGCAGGTCGAGAGACCCAGTACTTC. It encodes CASSPLRDSGGAGRETQYF.

This chain connects TRBV10-2 to TRBJ1-2; possibly TRBD1 for D (5 bases). Trimming stripped 11 bases from V and 2 bases from J, with 18 bases between. Germline V gene sequence: CDR1 WSHSY, CDR2 SAAADI. CDR3 size: 14 residues. The CDR3 loop reads CAAIGGPTNYGYTF. CDR3 nucleotides: TGCGCCGCAATCGGGGGACCGACCAACTATGGCTACACCTTC.

This clone was picked up a small number of times. The CDR3 here is CASTHMGGQGAKMAFF. DNA of the CDR3: TGTGCCAGTACCCATATGGGGGGACAGGGGGCTAAGATGGCTTTCTTT. This chain uses TRBV19 with TRBJ1-1; 12 bases align to TRBD1. Per the germline V gene, CDR1 is LNHDA and CDR2 is SQIVND (reference sequence). V lost 7 bases and J lost 11; bases outside the gene matches: 17. The CDR3 is 16 residues long.

The J gene is TRBJ1-3, the V gene TRBV28, with D possibly being TRBD1 (6 bases). Trimming shortened V by 8 bases and J by 8 bases, and 16 bases separated the two germline ends. The germline V gene encodes CDR1 MDHEN and CDR2 SYDVKM. This CDR3 spans 13 amino acids. The CDR3 coding sequence is TGTGCCAGCGGGTCAGCGGGGGCCTACACCATATATTTT. It is translated as CASGSAGAYTIYF.

The chain recombines TRBV6-4 with TRBJ2-7; D remains ambiguous. Germline CDR1 MRHNA, CDR2 SNTAGT. The CDR3 is made up of 13 amino acids. V lost 6 bases and J 3 bases, leaving 12 bases between the germline ends. In DNA, the CDR3 is TGTGCCAGCAGCGGCTTCAGGAACTACGAGCAGTACTTC. Protein: CASSGFRNYEQYF.

The chain is built from TRBV19 and TRBJ2-1; D remains unclear. The V gene lost 5 bases and the J gene lost 3 bases, with 14 bases spanning the gap. Looked up from germline, CDR1 is LNHDA and CDR2 is SQIVND (reference sequence). The CDR3 loop spans 15 amino acids. For the CDR3, the DNA is TGTGCCAGTAGTGCGCCGGGTTTCGGCTACAATGAGCAGTTCTTC. Its protein is CASSAPGFGYNEQFF.

CDR3 region: CAWMNSGVSYGYTF. The CDR3 coding sequence is TGTGCCTGGATGAACTCCGGGGTCTCCTATGGCTACACCTTC. The genes are TRBV30 and TRBJ1-2; D remains ambiguous. Trimming removed 4 bases at V and 4 bases at J, with 16 bases between. Germline CDR1 is GTSNPN and CDR2 is SVGIG (reference sequence). The CDR3 covers 14 residues.

The V call is TRBV19, the J call TRBJ1-2; 7 bases map to TRBD1. The V gene end was trimmed by 0 bases and the J gene end by 7 bases; junction bases not matched to a gene: 5. CDR3 length: 14 amino acids. Germline V gene lookup returns CDR1 LNHDA and CDR2 SQIVND (reference sequence). The CDR3 DNA follows: TGTGCCAGTAGTATAGATGGGACAGCCCCTGGCTACACCTTC. Protein product: CASSIDGTAPGYTF.

Written as DNA, the CDR3 is TGTGCCACCAGCGACCCAGGGGGCGCCGGGGGAGAGACCCAGTACTTC. It translates to CATSDPGGAGGETQYF. The rearrangement uses TRBV24-1 and TRBJ2-5, with 8 bases identical to TRBD1. Germline values: CDR1 KGHDR, CDR2 SFDVKD. The CDR3 spans 16 residues. The ends lost 7 bases at V and 4 bases at J; junction bases unmatched: 13.

V usage is TRBV19 and J usage is TRBJ2-3, with D possibly being TRBD2 (5 bases). CDR1 is LNHDA and CDR2 is SQIVND in the germline V gene (reference sequence). Trimming cost V 8 bases and J 2 bases, with 11 bases left between them. The CDR3 totals 13 residues. CDR3: CASEEGPTDTQYF. For the CDR3, the DNA is TGTGCCAGTGAAGAGGGTCCCACAGATACGCAGTATTTT.

V usage is TRBV5-1 and J usage is TRBJ1-5; D is ambiguous. CDR1 is SGHRS, CDR2 YFSETQ, per germline. The length of the CDR3 is 16 residues. Trimming shortened V by 0 bases and J by 5 bases, and 15 bases separated the two germline ends. DNA for the CDR3: TGCGCCAGCAGCTTGGTTCTGGAGGTTAGGGATCAGCCCCAGCATTTT. This codes for CASSLVLEVRDQPQHF.

The chain combines TRBV12-3 or TRBV12-4 with TRBJ1-5; D possibly corresponds to TRBD1 (6 bases). V shed 6 bases and J shed 3 bases, with 9 bases lying between them. This CDR3 has 13 amino acids. The CDR3 spells CASRRQVNQPQHF. CDR3 bases: TGTGCCAGCAGAAGACAGGTCAATCAGCCCCAGCATTTT.

This chain uses TRBV30 with TRBJ2-5, with 9 bases lining up with TRBD1. The V gene's germline CDR1 is GTSNPN and CDR2 SVGIG (reference sequence). Unmatched junction bases numbered 5, after V lost 2 bases and J lost 7 bases. This CDR3 spans 13 amino acids. The CDR3 nucleotides are TGTGCCTGGAGTACGACAGGGGGAGGGACCCAGTACTTC. This encodes CAWSTTGGGTQYF.